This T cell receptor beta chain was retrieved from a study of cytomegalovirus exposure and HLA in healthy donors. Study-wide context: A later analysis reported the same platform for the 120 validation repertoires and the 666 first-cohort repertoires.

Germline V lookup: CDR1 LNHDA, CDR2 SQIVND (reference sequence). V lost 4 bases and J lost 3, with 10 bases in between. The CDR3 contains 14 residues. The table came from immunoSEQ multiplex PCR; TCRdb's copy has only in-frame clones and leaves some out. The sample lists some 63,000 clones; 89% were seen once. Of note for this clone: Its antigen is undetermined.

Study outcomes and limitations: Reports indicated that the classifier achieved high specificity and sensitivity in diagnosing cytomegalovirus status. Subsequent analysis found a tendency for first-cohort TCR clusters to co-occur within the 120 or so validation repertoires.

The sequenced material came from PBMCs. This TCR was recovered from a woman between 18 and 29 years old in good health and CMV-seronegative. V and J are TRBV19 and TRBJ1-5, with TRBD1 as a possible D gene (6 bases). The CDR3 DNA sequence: TGTGCCAGTAGTACCACAGGGCCCAATCAGCCCCAGCATTTT. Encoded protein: CASSTTGPNQPQHF.